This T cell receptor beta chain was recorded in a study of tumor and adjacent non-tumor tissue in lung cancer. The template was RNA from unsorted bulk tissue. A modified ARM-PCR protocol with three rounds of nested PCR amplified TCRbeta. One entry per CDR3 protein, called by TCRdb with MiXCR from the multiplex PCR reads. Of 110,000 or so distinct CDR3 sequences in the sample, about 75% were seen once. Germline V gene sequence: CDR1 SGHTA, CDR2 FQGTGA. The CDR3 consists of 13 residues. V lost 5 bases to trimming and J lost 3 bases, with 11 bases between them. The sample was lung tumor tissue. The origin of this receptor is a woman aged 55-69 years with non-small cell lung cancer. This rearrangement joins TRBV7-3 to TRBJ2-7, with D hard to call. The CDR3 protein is CASSLNGFYEQYF. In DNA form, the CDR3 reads TGTGCCAGCAGCCTCAACGGTTTCTACGAGCAGTACTTC.